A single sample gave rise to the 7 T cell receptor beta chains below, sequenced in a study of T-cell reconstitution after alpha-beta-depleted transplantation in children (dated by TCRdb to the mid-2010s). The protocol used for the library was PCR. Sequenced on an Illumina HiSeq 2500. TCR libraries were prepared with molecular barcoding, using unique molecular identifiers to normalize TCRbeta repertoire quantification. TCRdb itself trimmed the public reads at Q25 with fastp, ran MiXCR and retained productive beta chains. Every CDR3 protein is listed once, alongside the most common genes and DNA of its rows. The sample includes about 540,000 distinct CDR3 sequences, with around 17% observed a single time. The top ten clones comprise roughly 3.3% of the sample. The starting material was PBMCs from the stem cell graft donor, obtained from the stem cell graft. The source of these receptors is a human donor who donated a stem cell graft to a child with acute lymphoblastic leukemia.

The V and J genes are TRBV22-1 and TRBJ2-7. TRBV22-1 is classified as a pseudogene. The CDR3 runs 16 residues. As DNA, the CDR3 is TGTCCTGGGAGCGCACGTAGCGACTCGAGCTCCTACGAGCAGTACTTC. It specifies CPGSARSDSSSYEQYF.

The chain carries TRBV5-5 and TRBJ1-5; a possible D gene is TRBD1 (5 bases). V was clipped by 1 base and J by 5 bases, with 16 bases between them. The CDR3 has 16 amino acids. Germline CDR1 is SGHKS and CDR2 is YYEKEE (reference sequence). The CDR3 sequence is CASSLYGTGNDQPQHF. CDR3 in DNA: TGTGCCAGCAGCTTGTACGGGACTGGAAACGATCAGCCCCAGCATTTT.

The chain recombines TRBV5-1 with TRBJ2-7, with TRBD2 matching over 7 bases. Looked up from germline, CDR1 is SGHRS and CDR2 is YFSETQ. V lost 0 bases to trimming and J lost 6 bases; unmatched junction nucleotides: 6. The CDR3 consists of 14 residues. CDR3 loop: CASSLVAGAAEQYF. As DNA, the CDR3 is TGCGCCAGCAGCTTGGTGGCGGGAGCGGCCGAGCAGTACTTC.

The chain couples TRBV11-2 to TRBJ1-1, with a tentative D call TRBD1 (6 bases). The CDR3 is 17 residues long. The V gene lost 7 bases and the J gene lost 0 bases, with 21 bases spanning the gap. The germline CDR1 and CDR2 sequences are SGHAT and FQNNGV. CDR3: CASTLGGRGRLNTEAFF. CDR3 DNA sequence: TGTGCCAGCACGTTAGGTGGCCGGGGGCGCCTGAACACTGAAGCTTTCTTT.

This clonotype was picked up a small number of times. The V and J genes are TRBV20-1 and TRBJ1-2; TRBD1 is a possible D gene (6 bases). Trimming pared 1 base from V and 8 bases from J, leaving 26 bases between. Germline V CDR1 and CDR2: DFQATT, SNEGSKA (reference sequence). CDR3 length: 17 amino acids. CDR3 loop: CSARVWGKEQGGRGYTF. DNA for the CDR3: TGCAGTGCTAGAGTGTGGGGCAAAGAACAGGGTGGTCGGGGCTACACCTTC.

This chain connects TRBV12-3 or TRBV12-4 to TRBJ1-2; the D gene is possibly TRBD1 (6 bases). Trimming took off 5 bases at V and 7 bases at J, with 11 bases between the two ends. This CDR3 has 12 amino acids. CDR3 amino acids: CASSLNRAGYTF. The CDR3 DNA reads TGTGCCAGCAGTCTAAACAGGGCTGGCTACACCTTC.

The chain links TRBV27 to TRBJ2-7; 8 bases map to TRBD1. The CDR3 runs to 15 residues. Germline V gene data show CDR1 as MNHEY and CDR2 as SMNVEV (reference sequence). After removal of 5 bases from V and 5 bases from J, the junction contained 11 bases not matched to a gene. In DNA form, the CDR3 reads TGTGCCAGCAGTGTCATGACAGGGGTATTCCACGAGCAGTACTTC. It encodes CASSVMTGVFHEQYF.